Each of the 32 T cell receptor beta chains below was sequenced from the same sample in a study of T cell repertoires in cytomegalovirus infection. TCRdb passed the reads through MiXCR, listing each CDR3 protein once. The data contain approximately 590,000 distinct CDR3 sequences, over 35% of them singletons. No antigen has been assigned to these receptors. The starting material was cultured PBMCs, obtained from culture after CMV antigen stimulation. The receptor set was obtained from a human donor in good health (CMV status not recorded). Some clones in this sample may be carry-over from other donors' samples.

This sequence joins TRBV29-1 and TRBJ1-1, with unresolved D. With 3 bases removed from V and 1 base from J, the gap between germline ends came to 9 bases. The germline V gene has CDR1 SQVTM and CDR2 ANQGSEA. This CDR3 comprises 13 residues. The CDR3 region is CSVEAAKNTEAFF. CDR3 DNA: TGCAGCGTTGAGGCAGCAAAGAACACTGAAGCTTTCTTT. Full variable domain (remainder filled in from reference TRBV29-1 and TRBJ1-1): SAVISQKPSRDICQRGTSLTIQCQVDSQVTMMFWYRQQPGQSLTLIATANQGSEATYESGFVIDKFPISRPNLTFSTLTVSNMSPEDSSIYLCSVEAAKNTEAFFGQGTRLTVV.

This clonotype was seen a few times. The chain employs TRBV11-2 and TRBJ2-3; TRBD2 matches 11 bases. The CDR3 is 17 amino acids. V dropped 3 bases and J dropped 4; count of bases not matched to a gene: 9. The V gene's germline CDR1 is SGHAT and CDR2 FQNNGV. The CDR3 region is CASSFSTSGRYSDTQYF. The DNA for the CDR3 is TGTGCCAGCAGCTTCTCTACTAGCGGGAGATATTCAGATACGCAGTATTTT.

This clonotype was found a few times. The chain couples TRBV7-2 to TRBJ1-6, with TRBD1 identical over 9 bases. The CDR3 is made up of 15 amino acids. The germline gives CDR1 SGHTA, CDR2 FQGNSA. Trimming removed 5 bases from V and 7 bases from J; junction bases left unmatched: 6. CDR3 DNA sequence: TGTGCCAGCAGCCCCGGGACAGGGCGCAATTCACCCCTCCACTTT. Translated, it gives CASSPGTGRNSPLHF.

V gene TRBV12-3 or TRBV12-4 combines with J gene TRBJ1-2; D unclear. The V end was cut by 2 bases, the J end by 8 bases, with 18 bases between. CDR3 length equals 15 residues. The CDR3 nucleotides read TGTGCCAGCAGTTTAACCCTGCCCCCTCTAGTCGGCTACACCTTC. Translating it yields CASSLTLPPLVGYTF.

There are a few counts of this clonotype. The chain carries TRBV7-2 and TRBJ1-1, with D unresolved. The germline V gene encodes CDR1 SGHTA and CDR2 FQGNSA. V was pared by 8 bases and J by 6 bases, with 4 bases between. CDR3 length: 9 residues. The DNA of the CDR3 is TGTGCCAGCGGGGCTGAAGCTTTCTTT. Translating gives CASGAEAFF. The full variable domain, with the rest looked up from reference TRBV7-2 and TRBJ1-1, is GAGVSQSPSNKVTEKGKDVELRCDPISGHTALYWYRQSLGQGLEFLIYFQGNSAPDKSGLPSDRFSAERTGGSVSTLTIQRTQQEDSAVYLCASGAEAFFGQGTRLTVV.

The chain has TRBV19 and TRBJ1-1; D remains unclear. This CDR3 spans 11 amino acids. Trimming removed 3 bases at V and 11 bases at J, with 10 bases between. CDR1 and CDR2 from the germline V gene are LNHDA and SQIVND (reference sequence). The CDR3 protein is CASSMSVEAFF. The CDR3 DNA is TGTGCCAGTAGTATGTCGGTGGAGGCTTTCTTT.

The rearrangement links TRBV28 to TRBJ2-5; tentatively, D is TRBD2 (6 bases). CDR1 and CDR2 (germline): MDHEN, SYDVKM. The CDR3 is made up of 10 amino acids. Trimming took 10 bases from V and 5 from J, leaving 8 bases between them. The CDR3 loop reads CAIRGETQYF. For the CDR3, the DNA is TGTGCCATCCGGGGGGAGACCCAGTACTTC.

The chain joins TRBV5-1 to TRBJ1-4; no clear D gene. The germline V gene encodes CDR1 SGHRS and CDR2 YFSETQ. Trimming took 4 bases from V and 7 from J, leaving 14 bases between them. The CDR3 length is 14 residues. CDR3 nucleotides: TGCGCCAGCAGCCCAAATCAGAATGGTGAAAAACTGTTTTTT. Residues: CASSPNQNGEKLFF.

The rearrangement joins TRBV7-2 to TRBJ1-5; D may be TRBD1 (5 bases). V lost 6 bases and J 6 bases, leaving 21 bases between the germline ends. The germline V gene encodes CDR1 SGHTA and CDR2 FQGNSA. This CDR3 region has 16 residues. CDR3 in amino acids: CASSIQGLGSAQPQHF. As DNA, the CDR3 is TGTGCCAGCAGTATTCAGGGATTGGGTAGCGCTCAGCCCCAGCATTTT.

This clonotype was seen a few times. This chain joins TRBV7-2 and TRBJ1-5; possibly TRBD1 for D (6 bases). The V gene's germline CDR1 is SGHTA and CDR2 FQGNSA. Trimming took 1 base from V and 8 from J, leaving 15 bases between them. This CDR3 region has 15 residues. The CDR3 sequence is CASSLVWGAAEPQHF. CDR3 in DNA: TGTGCCAGCAGCTTAGTGTGGGGGGCGGCGGAGCCCCAGCATTTT.

This clonotype has a handful of counts. This sequence joins TRBV15 and TRBJ2-3; no reliable D call. The CDR3 is made up of 13 amino acids. Germline loops: CDR1 LNHNV, CDR2 YYDKDF (reference sequence). V was cut by 0 bases and J by 4 bases, with 5 bases left in between. The CDR3 DNA reads as TGTGCCACCAGCAGAGATCGGGCAGATACGCAGTATTTT. It encodes CATSRDRADTQYF.

The chain couples TRBV20-1 to TRBJ2-1; 16 positions match TRBD2. Germline values: CDR1 DFQATT, CDR2 SNEGSKA (reference sequence). The CDR3 is 18 residues long. Unmatched junction bases numbered 7, after V lost 5 bases and J lost 0 bases. The CDR3 DNA reads as TGCAGTGCTGGGGGACTAGCGGGAGGGATCAGCTCCTACAATGAGCAGTTCTTC. Its protein product is CSAGGLAGGISSYNEQFF.

V usage is TRBV7-2 and J usage is TRBJ2-5; no definite D call. The CDR3 has 13 residues. Germline CDR1 reads SGHTA; CDR2 reads FQGNSA. The V gene lost 5 bases and the J gene lost 4 bases, with 11 bases spanning the gap. The DNA for the CDR3 is TGTGCCAGCAGCCCTGGGTCGTTAGAGACCCAGTACTTC. Its protein is CASSPGSLETQYF.

The gene calls are TRBV6-6 and TRBJ2-7, with 8 nucleotides matching TRBD2. Germline lookup yields CDR1 MNHNY and CDR2 SVGAGI (reference sequence). J gave up 5 bases and V 5 bases, and 8 bases lay outside the gene matches. This CDR3 region has 14 residues. The CDR3 region is CASSGPGGRDEQYF. The DNA for the CDR3 is TGTGCCAGCAGTGGACCGGGGGGGCGCGACGAGCAGTACTTC.

In its sample, this clonotype was seen a few times. The chain employs TRBV3-1 and TRBJ1-6, with a possible D match to TRBD1 (6 bases). The CDR3 is 16 amino acids. CDR1 is LGHDT and CDR2 is YNNKEL in the germline V gene (reference sequence). Trimming pared 7 bases from V and 6 bases from J, leaving 19 bases between. The CDR3 reads CASNRKQGRFNSPLHF. In nucleotides, the CDR3 is TGTGCCAGCAACCGCAAACAGGGTCGGTTTAATTCACCCCTCCACTTT.

This clonotype was observed a few times. The chain couples TRBV5-4 to TRBJ2-5, with 8 bases identical to TRBD1. The CDR3 runs to 14 residues. The germline CDR1 and CDR2 sequences are SGHNT and YYREEE (reference sequence). The junction had 6 bases not matched to a gene; V was cut back by 5 bases and J by 3 bases. DNA for the CDR3: TGTGCCAGCAGGGGAGGACAGGGAAAAGAGACCCAGTACTTC. Its translation: CASRGGQGKETQYF.

In its sample, this clonotype was seen many times. The V gene is TRBV7-8, the J gene TRBJ2-4, with D perhaps TRBD2 (6 bases). There are 14 residues in the CDR3. Trimming left V 5 bases short and J 1 base short, with 9 bases between. The germline V gene has CDR1 SGHVS and CDR2 FQNEAQ. CDR3 DNA sequence: TGTGCCAGCAGCGCTCGGGGGGCCAAAAACATTCAGTACTTC. This encodes CASSARGAKNIQYF.

V usage is TRBV12-3 or TRBV12-4 and J usage is TRBJ1-5, with 7 bases fitting TRBD1. The CDR3 has 14 amino acids. V trimming: 3 bases; J trimming: 4 bases; junction bases outside the gene matches: 3. The CDR3, as DNA: TGTGCCAGCAGTTTGGACAGGCCGAATCAGCCCCAGCATTTT. Protein product: CASSLDRPNQPQHF.

This chain joins TRBV5-1 and TRBJ1-5, with TRBD1 matching 7 bases. The CDR3 is 15 residues long. Germline V CDR1 and CDR2: SGHRS, YFSETQ. With V trimmed by 7 bases and J by 2 bases, 9 bases remained unmatched. As DNA, the CDR3 is TGCGCCAGCTCCCACGGAGGGGGCGGCAATCAGCCCCAGCATTTT. It translates to CASSHGGGGNQPQHF.

The chain carries TRBV4-2 and TRBJ2-3, with 12 bases that match TRBD2. Germline CDR1 LGHNA, CDR2 YNFKEQ. The ends lost 0 bases at V and 0 bases at J; junction bases unmatched: 10. This CDR3 is 20 amino acids long. CDR3 amino acids: CASSQDWLAGGRTSTDTQYF. CDR3 coding DNA: TGTGCCAGCAGCCAAGATTGGCTAGCGGGGGGGCGAACTAGCACAGATACGCAGTATTTT.

V usage is TRBV10-3 and J usage is TRBJ2-7; no clear D gene. V lost 3 bases and J lost 6, with 15 bases in between. Germline V gene sequence: CDR1 ENHRY, CDR2 SYGVKD. The CDR3 consists of 14 residues. DNA for the CDR3: TGTGCCATCAGTGAACTACACGTAACCTTCGAGCAGTACTTC. Its protein product is CAISELHVTFEQYF.

In this sample, this clonotype turned up a few times. The V call is TRBV28, the J call TRBJ1-6, with a possible D match to TRBD1 (5 bases). Germline V gene lookup returns CDR1 MDHEN and CDR2 SYDVKM. Trimming took 10 bases from V and 2 from J, leaving 12 bases between them. The CDR3 length is 14 residues. CDR3 DNA: TGTGCCATAACCGGGACCGCCTATAATTCACCCCTCCACTTT. This translates into CAITGTAYNSPLHF. Based on the CDR3 plus reference TRBV28 and TRBJ1-6, the full variable domain is DVKVTQSSRYLVKRTGEKVFLECVQDMDHENMFWYRQDPGLGLRLIYFSYDVKMKEKGDIPEGYSVSREKKERFSLILESASTNQTSMYLCAITGTAYNSPLHFGNGTRLTVT.

This chain connects TRBV10-3 to TRBJ2-7, with 8 bases aligning to TRBD1. CDR1 is ENHRY, CDR2 SYGVKD, per germline. The junction had 11 bases not matched to a gene; V was cut back by 10 bases and J by 6 bases. This CDR3 region has 13 residues. The CDR3 DNA follows: TGTGCCAGACTGGGGGGTACAGGGGGCGAGCAGTACTTC. Protein product: CARLGGTGGEQYF.

The V and J genes are TRBV20-1 and TRBJ1-1, with D unresolved. This CDR3 is 16 amino acids long. CDR1 is DFQATT and CDR2 is SNEGSKA in the germline V gene (reference sequence). Trimming removed 0 bases at V and 5 bases at J, with 19 bases between. The chain's CDR3 is CSAREGGGWGLTEAFF. In DNA, the CDR3 is TGCAGTGCTAGAGAGGGCGGAGGATGGGGTCTTACTGAAGCTTTCTTT.

Only a few counts were recorded for this clonotype. This sequence joins TRBV7-9 and TRBJ2-5; 8 nucleotides align to TRBD2. This CDR3 region has 15 residues. Trimming cost V 5 bases and J 6 bases; bases outside gene matches: 11. CDR1 and CDR2 from the germline V gene are SEHNR and FQNEAQ (reference sequence). CDR3 coding DNA: TGTGCCAGCAGCAATACCGGGACTAGTGGAAAGACCCAGTACTTC. Protein sequence: CASSNTGTSGKTQYF. The whole variable domain, remainder taken from reference TRBV7-9 and TRBJ2-5, is DTGVSQNPRHKITKRGQNVTFRCDPISEHNRLYWYRQTLGQGPEFLTYFQNEAQLEKSRLLSDRFSAERPKGSFSTLEIQRTEQGDSAMYLCASSNTGTSGKTQYFGPGTRLLVL.

The rearrangement joins TRBV20-1 to TRBJ2-5; D might be TRBD2 (5 bases). Germline CDR1 and CDR2: DFQATT and SNEGSKA (reference sequence). The CDR3 extends over 12 amino acids. Trimming took off 6 bases at V and 4 bases at J, with 12 bases between the two ends. The CDR3 sequence is CSALDEGETQYF. The CDR3 DNA is TGCAGTGCCCTGGACGAGGGAGAGACCCAGTACTTC.

V is TRBV6-4 and J is TRBJ1-5; D is undetermined. Germline CDR1 and CDR2: MRHNA and SNTAGT. The CDR3 totals 13 residues. The V gene lost 4 bases and the J gene lost 6 bases, with 10 bases spanning the gap. The CDR3 protein is CASSAEGGQPQHF. CDR3 in DNA: TGTGCCAGCAGTGCAGAGGGAGGTCAGCCCCAGCATTTT.

V usage is TRBV27 and J usage is TRBJ2-7; D is undetermined. The CDR3 covers 16 residues. Germline assignment: CDR1 MNHEY and CDR2 SMNVEV (reference sequence). The V end lost 1 base, the J end lost 0 bases, and 13 bases lay between the germline ends. DNA for the CDR3: TGTGCCAGCAGTTTATGGTTAGGTCATAGCTCCTACGAGCAGTACTTC. Translation: CASSLWLGHSSYEQYF.

This clonotype was seen more than once but under ten times. The chain joins TRBV6-6 to TRBJ2-2; a weak D match, TRBD1 (5 bases). CDR3 length equals 14 residues. The V and J ends lost 0 bases and 5 bases respectively, with 7 bases between them. In germline, CDR1 is MNHNY, CDR2 SVGAGI (reference sequence). As DNA, the CDR3 is TGTGCCAGCAGTTACTCGACAGTAACCGGGGAGCTGTTTTTT. Translated: CASSYSTVTGELFF.

This clonotype was seen a few times. J is TRBJ2-5 and V is TRBV7-4, with a possible D match to TRBD2 (6 bases). The CDR3 loop spans 14 amino acids. Trimming stripped 5 bases from V and 5 bases from J, with 15 bases between. The V gene's germline CDR1 is SGHVT and CDR2 SQSDAQ. The CDR3 coding sequence is TGTGCCAGCAGCACGCAACTAGCTCGGGAGACCCAGTACTTC. Translating it yields CASSTQLARETQYF. Full variable domain (outside the CDR3, taken from reference TRBV7-4 and TRBJ2-5): GAGVSQSPRYKVAKRGRDVALRCDSISGHVTLYWYRQTLGQGSEVLTYSQSDAQRDKSGRPSGRFSAERPERSVSTLKIQRTEQGDSAVYLCASSTQLARETQYFGPGTRLLVL.

This clonotype showed up many times. V is TRBV7-2 and J is TRBJ1-5, with 7 bases aligning to TRBD1. The germline gives CDR1 SGHTA, CDR2 FQGNSA. The CDR3 consists of 15 residues. V lost 1 base, J lost 0 bases, and 0 bases stayed unmatched. CDR3 region: CASSLGDSSNQPQHF. The CDR3 coding sequence is TGTGCCAGCAGCTTAGGGGACAGTAGCAATCAGCCCCAGCATTTT.

This rearrangement joins TRBV10-3 to TRBJ2-5; 8 bases match TRBD2. Germline V gene data show CDR1 as ENHRY and CDR2 as SYGVKD. Unmatched junction bases numbered 5, after V lost 3 bases and J lost 2 bases. The CDR3 is made up of 15 amino acids. CDR3 sequence: CAISDYGTRQETQYF. The CDR3 nucleotides are TGTGCCATCAGTGATTACGGGACTAGACAAGAGACCCAGTACTTC.